This entry lists 9 T cell receptor beta chains sequenced from one sample in a study of radiotherapy plus CTLA-4 blockade in lung cancer. Produced via immunoSEQ multiplex PCR; TCRdb's table is partial and in-frame only. The sample includes about 29,000 clones, 75% to 90% seen only once; the top ten take roughly 24%. The starting material was peripheral blood, obtained from a patient treated with radiotherapy plus ipilimumab. All receptors come from a human donor with non-small cell lung cancer that progressed on radiotherapy plus ipilimumab.

The chain couples TRBV18 to TRBJ2-2; 7 bases are a match to TRBD1. The CDR3 contains 17 residues. Germline assignment: CDR1 KGHSH and CDR2 LQKENI. The J segment lost 7 bases and the V segment lost 6 bases, leaving 17 bases of the junction unmatched. As DNA, the CDR3 is TGTGCCAGCTCCGAGTATAGTTCGACAGGGAAGGTCGGGGAGCTGTTTTTT. Encoded protein: CASSEYSSTGKVGELFF.

The V call is TRBV10-3, the J call TRBJ2-2, with D possibly being TRBD2 (5 bases). The CDR3 has 13 residues. The V end was cut by 4 bases, the J end by 6 bases, with 9 bases between. Germline CDR1 is ENHRY and CDR2 is SYGVKD. The CDR3 DNA sequence: TGTGCCATCAGTGCAGGACTGTCCGGGGAGCTGTTTTTT. It yields the protein CAISAGLSGELFF.

This clone was counted only a few times. V gene TRBV6-1 combines with J gene TRBJ2-1, with 7 bases fitting TRBD2. Germline lookup yields CDR1 MNHNS and CDR2 SASEGT. The V gene end was trimmed by 3 bases and the J gene end by 10 bases; junction bases not matched to a gene: 18. This CDR3 is 17 amino acids long. The CDR3 loop is CASSDVAGEFMSLEQFF. CDR3 in DNA: TGTGCCAGCAGTGACGTCGCGGGGGAATTCATGTCGCTGGAGCAGTTCTTC.

The gene calls are TRBV5-1 and TRBJ1-3; tentative D call: TRBD1 (6 bases). The CDR3 spans 13 residues. Trimming removed 4 bases at V and 9 bases at J, with 14 bases between. CDR1 and CDR2 (germline): SGHRS, YFSETQ. CDR3 DNA: TGCGCCAGCAGCCCGGACAGTGGGAGCACCATATATTTT. It specifies CASSPDSGSTIYF.

The J gene is TRBJ2-3, the V gene TRBV15; tentative D call: TRBD2 (5 bases). Germline CDR1 LNHNV, CDR2 YYDKDF (reference sequence). This CDR3 is built from 15 residues. Trimming pared 2 bases from V and 0 bases from J, leaving 9 bases between. The CDR3 DNA reads TGTGCCACCAGCAGATCCGGGATCAGCACAGATACGCAGTATTTT. Protein: CATSRSGISTDTQYF. Filled out from reference TRBV15 and TRBJ2-3, the complete variable domain reads DAMVIQNPRYQVTQFGKPVTLSCSQTLNHNVMYWYQQKSSQAPKLLFHYYDKDFNNEADTPDNFQSRRPNTSFCFLDIRSPGLGDTAMYLCATSRSGISTDTQYFGPGTRLTVL.

The chain has TRBV10-3 and TRBJ1-1; D remains unclear. Trimming stripped 10 bases from V and 1 base from J, with 16 bases between. The length of the CDR3 is 14 residues. In germline, CDR1 is ENHRY, CDR2 SYGVKD. CDR3 amino acids: CATRVRGENTEAFF. In DNA form, the CDR3 reads TGTGCCACCAGAGTCCGCGGGGAGAACACTGAAGCTTTCTTT.

The chain has TRBV19 and TRBJ1-6; D is perhaps TRBD1 (5 bases). The CDR3 is 14 amino acids. In germline, CDR1 is LNHDA, CDR2 SQIVND (reference sequence). Trimming took 7 bases from V and 7 from J, leaving 14 bases between them. The CDR3 reads CASNFREENSPLHF. The DNA of the CDR3 is TGTGCCAGTAATTTCAGGGAGGAGAATTCACCCCTCCACTTT.

The rearrangement uses TRBV5-1 and TRBJ2-2; TRBD2 matches at 9 bases. This CDR3 comprises 16 residues. The junction had 8 bases not matched to a gene; V was cut back by 3 bases and J by 5 bases. Germline V lookup: CDR1 SGHRS, CDR2 YFSETQ. This chain's CDR3 is CASSWSGGSGTGELFF. As DNA, the CDR3 is TGCGCCAGCAGCTGGAGCGGGGGGAGTGGGACCGGGGAGCTGTTTTTT.

V usage is TRBV5-1 and J usage is TRBJ2-5; 7 nucleotides match TRBD1. The CDR3 spans 14 residues. Germline V gene sequence: CDR1 SGHRS, CDR2 YFSETQ. V shed 3 bases, J shed 2 bases, and the junction held 4 bases outside the gene matches. This CDR3 is CASSWQGEQETQYF. CDR3 DNA: TGCGCCAGCAGCTGGCAGGGGGAACAAGAGACCCAGTACTTC.